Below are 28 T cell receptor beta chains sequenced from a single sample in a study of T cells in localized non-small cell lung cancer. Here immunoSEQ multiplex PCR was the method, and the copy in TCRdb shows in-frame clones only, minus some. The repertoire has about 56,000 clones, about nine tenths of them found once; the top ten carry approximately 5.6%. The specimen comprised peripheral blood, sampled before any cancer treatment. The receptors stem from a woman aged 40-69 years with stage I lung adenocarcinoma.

In nucleotides, the CDR3 is TGTGCCAGAAAGGCCCCGGGAAGGTATGGCTACACCTTC. Translated: CARKAPGRYGYTF. This chain links TRBV5-3 with TRBJ1-2; no clear D. TRBV5-3 is recorded as an ORF, its role being uncertain. The CDR3 extends over 13 amino acids. The V end lost 6 bases, the J end lost 5 bases, and 14 bases lay between the germline ends.

The CDR3 reads CASSLRTGMSTGELFF. DNA for the CDR3: TGCGCCAGCAGCTTGAGGACAGGGATGAGCACCGGGGAGCTGTTTTTT. The V and J genes are TRBV5-1 and TRBJ2-2, with 8 bases fitting TRBD1. Germline loops: CDR1 SGHRS, CDR2 YFSETQ. The CDR3 loop spans 16 amino acids. V dropped 1 base and J dropped 4; count of bases not matched to a gene: 6.

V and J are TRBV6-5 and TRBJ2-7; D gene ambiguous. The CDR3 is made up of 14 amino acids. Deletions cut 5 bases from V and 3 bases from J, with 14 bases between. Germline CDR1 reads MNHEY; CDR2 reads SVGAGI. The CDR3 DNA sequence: TGTGCCAGCAGTCAAAGCCCCGCCGGCTACGAGCAGTACTTC. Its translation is CASSQSPAGYEQYF.

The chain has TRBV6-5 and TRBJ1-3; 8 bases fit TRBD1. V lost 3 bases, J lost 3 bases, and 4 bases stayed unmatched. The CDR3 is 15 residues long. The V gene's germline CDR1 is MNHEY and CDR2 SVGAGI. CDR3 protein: CASSYGQGYGNTIYF. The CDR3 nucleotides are TGTGCCAGCAGTTATGGACAGGGTTATGGAAACACCATATATTTT.

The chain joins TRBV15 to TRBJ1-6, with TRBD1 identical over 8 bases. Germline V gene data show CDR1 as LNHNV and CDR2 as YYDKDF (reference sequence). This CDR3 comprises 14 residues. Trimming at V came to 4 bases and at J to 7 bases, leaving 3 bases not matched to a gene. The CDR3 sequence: CATSTGQGNSPLHF. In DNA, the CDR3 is TGTGCCACCAGCACAGGACAGGGAAATTCACCCCTCCACTTT.

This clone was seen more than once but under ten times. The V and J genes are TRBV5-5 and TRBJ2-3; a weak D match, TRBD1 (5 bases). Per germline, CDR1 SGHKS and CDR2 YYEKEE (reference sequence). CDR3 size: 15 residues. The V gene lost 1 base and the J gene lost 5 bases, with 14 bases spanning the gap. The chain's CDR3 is CASSLSQGTGDTQYF. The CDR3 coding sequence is TGTGCCAGCAGCTTGAGTCAGGGTACGGGAGATACGCAGTATTTT.

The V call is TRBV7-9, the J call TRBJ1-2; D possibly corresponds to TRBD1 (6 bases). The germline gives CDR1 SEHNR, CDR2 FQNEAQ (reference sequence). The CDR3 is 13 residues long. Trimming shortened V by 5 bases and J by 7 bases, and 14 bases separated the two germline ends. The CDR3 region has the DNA TGTGCCAGCAGCCCCCTGGTGGGGGCTGGCTACACCTTC. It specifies CASSPLVGAGYTF.

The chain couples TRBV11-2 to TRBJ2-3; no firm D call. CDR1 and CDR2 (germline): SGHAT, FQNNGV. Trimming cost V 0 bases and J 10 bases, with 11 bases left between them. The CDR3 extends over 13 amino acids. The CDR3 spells CASSLDLGGPQYF. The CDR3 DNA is TGTGCCAGCAGCTTAGATCTGGGTGGCCCGCAGTATTTT.

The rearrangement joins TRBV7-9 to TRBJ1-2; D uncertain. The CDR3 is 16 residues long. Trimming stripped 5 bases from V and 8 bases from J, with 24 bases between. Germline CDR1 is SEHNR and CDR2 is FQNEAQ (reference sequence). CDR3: CASSRGEKGPIGGYTF. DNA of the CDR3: TGTGCCAGCAGCCGAGGAGAGAAGGGTCCCATAGGGGGCTACACCTTC.

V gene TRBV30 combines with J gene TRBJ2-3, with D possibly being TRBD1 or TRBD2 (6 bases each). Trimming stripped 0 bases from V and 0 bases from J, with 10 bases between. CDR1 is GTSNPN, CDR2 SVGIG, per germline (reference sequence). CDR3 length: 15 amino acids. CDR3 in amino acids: CAWSVGGGSTDTQYF. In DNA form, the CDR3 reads TGTGCCTGGAGTGTAGGAGGGGGGAGCACAGATACGCAGTATTTT.

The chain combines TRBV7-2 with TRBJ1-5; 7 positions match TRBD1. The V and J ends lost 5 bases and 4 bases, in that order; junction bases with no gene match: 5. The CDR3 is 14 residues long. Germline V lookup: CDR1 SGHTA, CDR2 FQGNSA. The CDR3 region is CASSTGQFNQPQHF. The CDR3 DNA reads TGTGCCAGCAGCACGGGACAGTTTAATCAGCCCCAGCATTTT. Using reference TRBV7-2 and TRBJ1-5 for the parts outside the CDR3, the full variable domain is GAGVSQSPSNKVTEKGKDVELRCDPISGHTALYWYRQSLGQGLEFLIYFQGNSAPDKSGLPSDRFSAERTGGSVSTLTIQRTQQEDSAVYLCASSTGQFNQPQHFGDGTRLSIL.

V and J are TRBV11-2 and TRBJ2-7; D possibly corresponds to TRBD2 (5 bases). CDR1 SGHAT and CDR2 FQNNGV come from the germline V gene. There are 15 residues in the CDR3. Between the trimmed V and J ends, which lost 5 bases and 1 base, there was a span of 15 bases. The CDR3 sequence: CASSRQSGMSYEQYF. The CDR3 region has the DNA TGTGCCAGCAGCCGTCAAAGCGGTATGTCCTACGAGCAGTACTTC.

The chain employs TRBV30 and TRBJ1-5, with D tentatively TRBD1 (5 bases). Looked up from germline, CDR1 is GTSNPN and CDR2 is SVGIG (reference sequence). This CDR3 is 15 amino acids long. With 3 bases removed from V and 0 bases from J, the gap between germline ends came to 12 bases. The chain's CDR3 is CAWSNGGYSNQPQHF. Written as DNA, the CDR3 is TGTGCCTGGAGCAACGGGGGGTATAGCAATCAGCCCCAGCATTTT.

The CDR3 nucleotides read TGTGCCAGCAGTTTAGGGACGCCCACAGATACGCAGTATTTT. Residues: CASSLGTPTDTQYF. This chain connects TRBV6-5 to TRBJ2-3; D is tentatively TRBD1 or TRBD2 (5 bases each). The CDR3 totals 14 residues. Germline CDR1 and CDR2: MNHEY and SVGAGI. Trimming took off 4 bases at V and 2 bases at J, with 10 bases between the two ends.

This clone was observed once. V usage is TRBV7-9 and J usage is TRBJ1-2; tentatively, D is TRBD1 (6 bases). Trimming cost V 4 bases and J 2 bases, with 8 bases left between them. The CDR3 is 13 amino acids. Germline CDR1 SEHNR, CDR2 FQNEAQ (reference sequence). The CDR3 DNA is TGTGCCAGCAGCTCGGACAGCAACTATGGCTACACCTTC. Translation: CASSSDSNYGYTF. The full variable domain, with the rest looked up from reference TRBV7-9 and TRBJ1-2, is DTGVSQNPRHKITKRGQNVTFRCDPISEHNRLYWYRQTLGQGPEFLTYFQNEAQLEKSRLLSDRFSAERPKGSFSTLEIQRTEQGDSAMYLCASSSDSNYGYTFGSGTRLTVV.

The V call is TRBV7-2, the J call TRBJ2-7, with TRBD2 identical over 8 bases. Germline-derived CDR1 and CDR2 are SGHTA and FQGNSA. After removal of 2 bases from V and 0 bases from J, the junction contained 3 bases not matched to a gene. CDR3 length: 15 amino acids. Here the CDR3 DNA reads TGTGCCAGCAGCTTAAAAGCGGGGGACTCCTACGAGCAGTACTTC. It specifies CASSLKAGDSYEQYF.

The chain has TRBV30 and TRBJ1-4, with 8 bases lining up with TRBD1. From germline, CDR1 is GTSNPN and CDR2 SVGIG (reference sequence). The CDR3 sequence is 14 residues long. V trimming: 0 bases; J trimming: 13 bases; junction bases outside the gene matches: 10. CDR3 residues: CAWSVLTGVSRLFF. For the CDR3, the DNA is TGTGCCTGGAGTGTACTGACAGGGGTATCTCGACTGTTTTTT.

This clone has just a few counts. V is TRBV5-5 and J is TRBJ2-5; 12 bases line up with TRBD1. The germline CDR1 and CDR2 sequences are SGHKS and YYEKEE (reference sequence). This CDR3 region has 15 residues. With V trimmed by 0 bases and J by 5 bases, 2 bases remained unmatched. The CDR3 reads CASSLDGTGGETQYF. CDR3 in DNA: TGTGCCAGCAGCTTGGATGGGACAGGGGGCGAGACCCAGTACTTC. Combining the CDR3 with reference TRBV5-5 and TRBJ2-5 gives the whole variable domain DAGVTQSPTHLIKTRGQQVTLRCSPISGHKSVSWYQQVLGQGPQFIFQYYEKEERGRGNFPDRFSARQFPNYSSELNVNALLLGDSALYLCASSLDGTGGETQYFGPGTRLLVL.

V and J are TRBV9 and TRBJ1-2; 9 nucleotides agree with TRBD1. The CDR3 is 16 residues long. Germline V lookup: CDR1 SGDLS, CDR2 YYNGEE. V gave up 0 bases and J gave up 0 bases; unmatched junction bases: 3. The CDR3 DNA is TGTGCCAGCAGCGTAGAGGGACAGGGAGCTAACTATGGCTACACCTTC. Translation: CASSVEGQGANYGYTF.

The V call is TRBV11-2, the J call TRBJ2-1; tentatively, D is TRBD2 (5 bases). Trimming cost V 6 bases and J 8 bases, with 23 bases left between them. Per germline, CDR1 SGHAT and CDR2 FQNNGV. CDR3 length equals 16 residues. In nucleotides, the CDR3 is TGTGCCAGCAGTCACCTGAGGGTGAGCACCGAGGATGAGCAGTTCTTC. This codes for CASSHLRVSTEDEQFF. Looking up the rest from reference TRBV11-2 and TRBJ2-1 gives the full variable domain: EAGVAQSPRYKIIEKRQSVAFWCNPISGHATLYWYQQILGQGPKLLIQFQNNGVVDDSQLPKDRFSAERLKGVDSTLKIQPAKLEDSAVYLCASSHLRVSTEDEQFFGPGTRLTVL.

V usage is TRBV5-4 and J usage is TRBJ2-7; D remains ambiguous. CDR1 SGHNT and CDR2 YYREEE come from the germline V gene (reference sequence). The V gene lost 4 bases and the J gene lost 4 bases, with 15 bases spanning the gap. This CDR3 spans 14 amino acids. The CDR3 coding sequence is TGTGCCAGCAGCCGCAATGGAGTCAAGTACGAGCAGTACTTC. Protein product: CASSRNGVKYEQYF.

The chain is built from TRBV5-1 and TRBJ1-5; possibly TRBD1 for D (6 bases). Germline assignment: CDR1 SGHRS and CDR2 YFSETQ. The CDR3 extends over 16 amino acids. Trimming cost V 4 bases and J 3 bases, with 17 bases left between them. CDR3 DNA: TGCGCCAGCAGCCCGGACGGTCGGGGGGCCAATCAGCCCCAGCATTTT. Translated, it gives CASSPDGRGANQPQHF.

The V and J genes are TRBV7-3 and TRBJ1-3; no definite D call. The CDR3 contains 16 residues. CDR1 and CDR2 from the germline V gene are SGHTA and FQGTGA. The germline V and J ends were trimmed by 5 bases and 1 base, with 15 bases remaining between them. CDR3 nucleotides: TGTGCCAGCAGCCCCCCCCCAGAGCTTTCTGGAAACACCATATATTTT. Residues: CASSPPPELSGNTIYF.

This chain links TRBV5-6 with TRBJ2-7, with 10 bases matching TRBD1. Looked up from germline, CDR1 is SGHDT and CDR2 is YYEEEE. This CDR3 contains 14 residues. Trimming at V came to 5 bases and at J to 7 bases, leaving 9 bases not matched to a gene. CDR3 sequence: CASSSGTGAREQYF. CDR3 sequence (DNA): TGTGCCAGCAGTTCCGGGACAGGGGCGCGGGAGCAGTACTTC.

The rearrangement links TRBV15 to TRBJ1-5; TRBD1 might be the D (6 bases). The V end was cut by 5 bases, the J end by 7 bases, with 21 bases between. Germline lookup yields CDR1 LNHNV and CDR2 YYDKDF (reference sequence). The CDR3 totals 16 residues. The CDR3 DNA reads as TGTGCCACCAGCGCCTCCTTGGGGGGCGAGGGGCAGCCCCAGCATTTT. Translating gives CATSASLGGEGQPQHF.

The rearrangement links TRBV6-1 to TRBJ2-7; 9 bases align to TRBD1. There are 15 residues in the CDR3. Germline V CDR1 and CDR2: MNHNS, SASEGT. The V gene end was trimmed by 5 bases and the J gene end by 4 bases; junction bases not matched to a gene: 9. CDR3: CASSMEGTGFYEQYF. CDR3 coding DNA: TGTGCCAGCAGTATGGAAGGGACAGGGTTTTACGAGCAGTACTTC.

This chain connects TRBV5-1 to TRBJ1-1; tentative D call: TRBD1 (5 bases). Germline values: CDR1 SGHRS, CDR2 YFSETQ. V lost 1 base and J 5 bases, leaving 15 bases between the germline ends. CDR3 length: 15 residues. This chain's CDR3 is CASSLSGREGTEAFF. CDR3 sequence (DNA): TGCGCCAGCAGCTTGAGTGGCAGGGAGGGGACTGAAGCTTTCTTT.

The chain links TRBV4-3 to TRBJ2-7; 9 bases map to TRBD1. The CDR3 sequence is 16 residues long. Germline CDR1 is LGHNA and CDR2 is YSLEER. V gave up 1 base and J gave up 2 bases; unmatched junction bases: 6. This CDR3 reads CASSQVGTGKTYEQYF. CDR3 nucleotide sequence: TGCGCCAGCAGCCAAGTGGGGACAGGGAAGACCTACGAGCAGTACTTC.